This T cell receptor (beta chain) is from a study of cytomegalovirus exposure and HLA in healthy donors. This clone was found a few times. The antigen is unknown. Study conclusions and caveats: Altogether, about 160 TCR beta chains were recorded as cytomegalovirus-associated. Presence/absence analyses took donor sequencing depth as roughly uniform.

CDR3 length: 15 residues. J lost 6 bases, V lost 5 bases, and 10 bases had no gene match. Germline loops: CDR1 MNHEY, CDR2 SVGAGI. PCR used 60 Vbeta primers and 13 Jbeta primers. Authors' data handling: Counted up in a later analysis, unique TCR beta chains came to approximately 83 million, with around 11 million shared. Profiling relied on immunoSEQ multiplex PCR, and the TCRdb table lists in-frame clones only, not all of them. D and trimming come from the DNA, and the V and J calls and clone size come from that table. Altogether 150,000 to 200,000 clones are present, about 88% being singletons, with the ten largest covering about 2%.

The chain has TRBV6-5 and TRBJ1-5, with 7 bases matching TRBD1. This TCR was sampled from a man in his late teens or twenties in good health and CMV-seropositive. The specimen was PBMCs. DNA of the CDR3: TGTGCCAGCAGTAATTACAGGGGAAGGAGTCAGCCCCAGCATTTT. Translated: CASSNYRGRSQPQHF.